This passage covers 4 T cell receptor beta chains from one sample sequenced in a study of CD8+CD57+ T cells in acquired aplastic anemia. The use of genomic DNA as template underpinned the TCR beta VDJ and CDR3 profiling. Each CDR3 protein is one row after TCRdb ran MiXCR on the reads. The table records more than 150,000 distinct CDR3 sequences, about 44% of them present only once. Those patients picked for sequencing had displayed CD8+CD57+ cell expansion on flow cytometry. The sequenced sample was sorted CD4+, CD8+, or CD8+CD57+ T cells (not recorded which) from PBMCs. The receptors here all came from a human donor with aplastic anemia.

The rearrangement links TRBV10-3 to TRBJ1-1; 7 nucleotides align to TRBD1. This CDR3 is built from 13 residues. The germline CDR1 and CDR2 sequences are ENHRY and SYGVKD. V trimming: 10 bases; J trimming: 6 bases; junction bases outside the gene matches: 11. CDR3 nucleotide sequence: TGTGCCAGCAGGAGAGGGGGCGCATCTGAAGCTTTCTTT. This translates into CASRRGGASEAFF.

This clonotype was detected many times. The V call is TRBV7-8, the J call TRBJ2-3; 8 bases are a match to TRBD1. J gave up 2 bases and V 6 bases, and 4 bases lay outside the gene matches. Looked up from germline, CDR1 is SGHVS and CDR2 is FQNEAQ. The CDR3 is made up of 14 amino acids. This CDR3 reads CASRWGQDTDTQYF. CDR3 DNA: TGTGCCAGCAGGTGGGGACAGGACACAGATACGCAGTATTTT.

This clonotype was counted ten times or more. The V call is TRBV19, the J call TRBJ2-5; possible D gene TRBD1, 6 bases. Germline CDR1 LNHDA, CDR2 SQIVND (reference sequence). Deletions cut 6 bases from V and 5 bases from J, with 19 bases between. This CDR3 contains 15 residues. CDR3: CASSNIEGGRETQYF. The CDR3, as DNA: TGTGCCAGTAGCAATATCGAAGGGGGTCGGGAGACCCAGTACTTC.

Only a few counts were recorded for this clonotype. This clone may be a read error of a much larger clone one base away. The chain joins TRBV12-3 or TRBV12-4 to TRBJ2-7; D is uncertain. V gave up 2 bases and J gave up 5 bases, with 4 bases separating them. This CDR3 has 11 amino acids. The CDR3 sequence: CASSLRDEQYF. DNA for the CDR3: TGTGCCAGCAGTTTACGGGACGAGCAGTACTTC.